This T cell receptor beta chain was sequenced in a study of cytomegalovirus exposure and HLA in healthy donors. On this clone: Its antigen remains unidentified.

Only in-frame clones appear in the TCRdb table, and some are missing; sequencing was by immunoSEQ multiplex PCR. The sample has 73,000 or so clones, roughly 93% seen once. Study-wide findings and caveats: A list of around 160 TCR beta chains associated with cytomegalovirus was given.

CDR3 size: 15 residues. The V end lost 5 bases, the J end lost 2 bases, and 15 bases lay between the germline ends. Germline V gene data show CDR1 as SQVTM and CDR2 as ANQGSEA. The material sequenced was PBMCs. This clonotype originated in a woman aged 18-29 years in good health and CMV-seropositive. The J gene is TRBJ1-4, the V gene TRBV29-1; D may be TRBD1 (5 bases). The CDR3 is CSVLATDKTNEKLFF. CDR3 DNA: TGCAGCGTTTTGGCTACGGACAAGACTAATGAAAAACTGTTTTTT.